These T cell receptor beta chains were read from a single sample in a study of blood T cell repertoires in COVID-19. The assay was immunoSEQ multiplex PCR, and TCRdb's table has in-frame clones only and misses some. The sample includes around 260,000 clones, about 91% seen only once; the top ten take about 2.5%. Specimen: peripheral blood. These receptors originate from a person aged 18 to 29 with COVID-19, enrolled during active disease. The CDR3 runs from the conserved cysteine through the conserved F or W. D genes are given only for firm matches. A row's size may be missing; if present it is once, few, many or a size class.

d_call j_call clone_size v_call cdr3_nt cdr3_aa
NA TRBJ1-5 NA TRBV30 TGTGCCTGGAGTCGGTCGGAGAATCAGCCCCAGCATTTT CAWSRSENQPQHF
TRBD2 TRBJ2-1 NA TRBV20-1 TGCAGTGCTAGTGTTGAGGGTGGGGCTAGCGGATGGTATGAGCAGTTCTTC CSASVEGGASGWYEQFF
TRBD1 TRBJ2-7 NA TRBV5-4 TGTGCCAGCAGCTTGTCCGGGACAGGGGGCCACGAGCAGTACTTC CASSLSGTGGHEQYF
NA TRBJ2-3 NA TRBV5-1 TGCGCCAGCAGCTTGCGAGGGGGTTGGGCAGATACGCAGTATTTT CASSLRGGWADTQYF
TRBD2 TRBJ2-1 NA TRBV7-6 TGTGCCAGCAGCTTATCTAGCGGGAGCTCCTACAATGAGCAGTTCTTC CASSLSSGSSYNEQFF
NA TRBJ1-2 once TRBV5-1 TGCGCCAGCAGCTTGGGGAAGGGGGATATCTATGGCTACACCTTC CASSLGKGDIYGYTF
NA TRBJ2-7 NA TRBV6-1 TGTGCCAGCAGAGGGGGAGTATCCTACGAGCAGTACTTC CASRGGVSYEQYF
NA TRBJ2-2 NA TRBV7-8 TGTGCCAGCAGCTTACTAGCGCCCACCGGGGAGCTGTTTTTT CASSLLAPTGELFF
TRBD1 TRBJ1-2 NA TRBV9 TGTGCCAGCAGCGTAGAGTCCCGATGGGATCGAATCCGGCCCGGGACAGGATATGGCTACACCTTC CASSVESRWDRIRPGTGYGYTF
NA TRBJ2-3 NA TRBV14 TGTGCCAGCAGCCTAACAGGAGATACGCAGTATTTT CASSLTGDTQYF
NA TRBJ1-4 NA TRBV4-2 TGTGCCAGCAGCCAATCTCCAGAAAATGAAAAACTGTTTTTT CASSQSPENEKLFF
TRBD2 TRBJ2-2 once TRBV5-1 TGCGCCAGCAGCACGGGACCGGGACTAGCGGGAGAAGCGGGGGAGCTGTTTTTT CASSTGPGLAGEAGELFF
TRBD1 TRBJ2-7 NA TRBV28 TGTGCCAGCAGTGACCGGGACAGGTCCTACGAGCAGTACTTC CASSDRDRSYEQYF
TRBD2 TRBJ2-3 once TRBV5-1 TGCGCCAGCAGCCCCGGGACTAGCGGGAGGGTTGGCACAGATACGCAGTATTTT CASSPGTSGRVGTDTQYF
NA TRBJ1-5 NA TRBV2 TGTGCCAGCAGAGCCGAACAGGGCCAGCCCCAGCATTTT CASRAEQGQPQHF
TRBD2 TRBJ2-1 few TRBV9 TGTGCCAGCAGCGGGAGCGGGAGATTTTGGAATGAGCAGTTCTTC CASSGSGRFWNEQFF
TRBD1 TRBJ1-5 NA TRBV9 TGTGCCAGCAGCCCCAAGACAGGGCTCAATCAGCCCCAGCATTTT CASSPKTGLNQPQHF
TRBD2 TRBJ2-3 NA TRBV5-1 TGCGCCAGCAGCTTAGGTAGCGGGAGCCCCGCAGATACGCAGTATTTT CASSLGSGSPADTQYF
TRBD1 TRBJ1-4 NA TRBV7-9 TGTGCCAGCAGCTTACAAGTGCAGGGGGCGGGGGAACTGTTTTTT CASSLQVQGAGELFF
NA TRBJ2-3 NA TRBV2 TGTGCCACGATTCGGGAGATTGACGCAGATACGCAGTATTTT CATIREIDADTQYF
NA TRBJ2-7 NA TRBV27 TGTGCCAGCAGTGTGGGCCGCTCCTACGAGCAGTACTTC CASSVGRSYEQYF
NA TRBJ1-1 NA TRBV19 TGTGCCAGTAGTAACAGTGTAGGTGAAGCTTTCTTT CASSNSVGEAFF
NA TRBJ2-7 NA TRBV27 TGTGCCAGCAGTGCCCGAGTAGAGCTTTACGAGCAGTACTTC CASSARVELYEQYF
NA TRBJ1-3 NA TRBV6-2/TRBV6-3 TGTGCCAGCAGCAGCCAACGTGTGAGCCCCCCTAACGCCATATATTTT CASSSQRVSPPNAIYF
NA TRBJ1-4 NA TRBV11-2 TGTGCCAGCAGCCCGACAGGATTTGCTGAAAAACTGTTTTTT CASSPTGFAEKLFF
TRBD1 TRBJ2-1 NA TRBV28 TGTGCCAGCAGTTTCGGGGACAGGGCCAATGAGCAGTTCTTC CASSFGDRANEQFF
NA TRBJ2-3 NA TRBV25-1 TGTGCCAGCAGTGAACCCTCCGGGTCCCCAGATACGCAGTATTTT CASSEPSGSPDTQYF
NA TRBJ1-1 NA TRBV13 TGTGCCAGCAGCCCCAGAGGGTCGGACACTGAAGCTTTCTTT CASSPRGSDTEAFF
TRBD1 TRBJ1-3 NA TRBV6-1 TGTGCCAGCAGTGAAGAGGACAGGCCTGCTGGAAACACCATATATTTT CASSEEDRPAGNTIYF
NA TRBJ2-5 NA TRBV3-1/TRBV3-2 TGTGCCAGCAGCCTCCCCTCAAACGGTGAGACCCAGTACTTC CASSLPSNGETQYF
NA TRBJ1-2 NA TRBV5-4 TGTGCCAGCACCAGGAGGCCGCAGGGGTCTGGCTATGGCTACACCTTC CASTRRPQGSGYGYTF
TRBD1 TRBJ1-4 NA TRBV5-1 TGCGCCAGCAGCAAGACAGGGGGCGATAATGAAAAACTGTTTTTT CASSKTGGDNEKLFF
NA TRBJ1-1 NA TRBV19 TGTGCCAGTAGTATAAACACCTTGAACACTGAAGCTTTCTTT CASSINTLNTEAFF
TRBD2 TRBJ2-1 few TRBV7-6 TGTGCCAGCAGCTTAGGCGGGGGATTCAATGAGCAGTTCTTC CASSLGGGFNEQFF